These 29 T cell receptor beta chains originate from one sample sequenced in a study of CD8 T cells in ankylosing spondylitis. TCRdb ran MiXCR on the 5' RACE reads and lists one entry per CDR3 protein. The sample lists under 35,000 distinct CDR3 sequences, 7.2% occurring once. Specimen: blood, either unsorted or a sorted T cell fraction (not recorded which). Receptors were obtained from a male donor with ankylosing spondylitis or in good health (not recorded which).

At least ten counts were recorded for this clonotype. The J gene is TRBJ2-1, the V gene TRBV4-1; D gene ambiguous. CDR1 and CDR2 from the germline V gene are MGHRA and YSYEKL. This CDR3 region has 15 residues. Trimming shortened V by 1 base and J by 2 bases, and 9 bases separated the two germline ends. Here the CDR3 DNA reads TGCGCCAGCAGCCAAGTGGGGATGACCTACAATGAGCAGTTCTTC. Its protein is CASSQVGMTYNEQFF.

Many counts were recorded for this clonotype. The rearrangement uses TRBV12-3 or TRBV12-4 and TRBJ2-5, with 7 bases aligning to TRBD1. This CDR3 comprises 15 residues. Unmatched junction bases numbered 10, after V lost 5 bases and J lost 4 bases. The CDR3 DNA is TGTGCCAGCAGTCCTTCGACAGGGATTAGAGAGACCCAGTACTTC. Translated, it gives CASSPSTGIRETQYF.

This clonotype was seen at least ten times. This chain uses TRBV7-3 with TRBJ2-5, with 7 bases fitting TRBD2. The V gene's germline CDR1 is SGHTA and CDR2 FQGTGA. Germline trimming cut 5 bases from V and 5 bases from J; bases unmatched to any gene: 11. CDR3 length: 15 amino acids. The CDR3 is CASSQRGGRGETQYF. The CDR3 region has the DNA TGTGCCAGCAGCCAAAGGGGCGGGAGAGGGGAGACCCAGTACTTC.

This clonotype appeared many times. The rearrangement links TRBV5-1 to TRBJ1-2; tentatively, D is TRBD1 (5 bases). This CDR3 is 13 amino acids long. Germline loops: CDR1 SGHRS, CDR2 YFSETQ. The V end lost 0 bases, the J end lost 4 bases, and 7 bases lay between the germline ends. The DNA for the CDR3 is TGCGCCAGCAGCTTGGAAGGGGCCTATGGCTACACCTTC. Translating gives CASSLEGAYGYTF.

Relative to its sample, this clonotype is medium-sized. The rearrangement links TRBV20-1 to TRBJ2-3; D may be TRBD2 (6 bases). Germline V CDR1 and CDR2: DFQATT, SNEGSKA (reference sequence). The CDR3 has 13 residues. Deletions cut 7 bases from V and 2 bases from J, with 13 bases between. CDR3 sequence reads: CSDSAGNTDTQYF. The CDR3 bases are TGCAGTGATTCAGCGGGCAACACAGATACGCAGTATTTT.

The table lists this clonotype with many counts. CDR3 loop: CATSDPTGANNEQFF. In DNA form, the CDR3 reads TGTGCCACCAGTGACCCGACAGGGGCTAACAATGAGCAGTTCTTC. The J gene is TRBJ2-1, the V gene TRBV24-1, with TRBD1 identical over 8 bases. Germline trimming cut 4 bases from V and 5 bases from J; bases unmatched to any gene: 6. In germline, CDR1 is KGHDR, CDR2 SFDVKD. This CDR3 is built from 15 residues.

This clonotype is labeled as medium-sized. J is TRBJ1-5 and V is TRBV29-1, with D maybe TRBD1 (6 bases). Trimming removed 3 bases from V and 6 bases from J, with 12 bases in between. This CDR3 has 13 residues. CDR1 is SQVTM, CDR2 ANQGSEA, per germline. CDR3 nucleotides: TGCAGCGTTGACGTAGGGGGGACTCAGCCCCAGCATTTT. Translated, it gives CSVDVGGTQPQHF.

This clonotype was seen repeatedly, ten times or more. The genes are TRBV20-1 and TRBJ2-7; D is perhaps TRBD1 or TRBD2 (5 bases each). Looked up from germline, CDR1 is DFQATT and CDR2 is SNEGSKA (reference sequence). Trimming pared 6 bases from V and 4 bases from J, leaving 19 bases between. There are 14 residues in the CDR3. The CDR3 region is CSATGTRTAYEQYF. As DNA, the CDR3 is TGCAGTGCAACGGGGACCCGGACGGCGTACGAGCAGTACTTC.

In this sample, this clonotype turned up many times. This CDR3 reads CASSPPGGSHTEAFF. The CDR3 coding sequence is TGTGCCAGCAGCCCTCCGGGAGGGTCTCACACTGAAGCTTTCTTT. The V and J genes are TRBV7-8 and TRBJ1-1; no firm D call. Trimming removed 5 bases from V and 3 bases from J, with 16 bases in between. In germline, CDR1 is SGHVS, CDR2 FQNEAQ. This CDR3 is built from 15 residues.

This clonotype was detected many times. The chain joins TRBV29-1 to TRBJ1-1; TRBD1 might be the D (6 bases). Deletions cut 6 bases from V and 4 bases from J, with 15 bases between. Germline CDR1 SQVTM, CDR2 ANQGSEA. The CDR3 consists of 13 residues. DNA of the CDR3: TGCAGCGTCTTCACACAGGGCATCACTGAAGCTTTCTTT. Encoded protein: CSVFTQGITEAFF.

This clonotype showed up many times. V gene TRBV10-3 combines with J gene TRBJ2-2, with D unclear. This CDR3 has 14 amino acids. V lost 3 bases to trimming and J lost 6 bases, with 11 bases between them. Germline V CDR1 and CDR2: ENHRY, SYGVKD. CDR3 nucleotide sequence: TGTGCCATCAGTGAAAGTTCACCGCCCGGGGAGCTGTTTTTT. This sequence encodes CAISESSPPGELFF.

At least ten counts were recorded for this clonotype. CDR3 in amino acids: CAIGSQGGSNQPQHF. The CDR3 coding sequence is TGTGCCATCGGCTCACAGGGAGGTAGCAATCAGCCCCAGCATTTT. V usage is TRBV10-3 and J usage is TRBJ1-5, with a possible D match to TRBD1 (6 bases). The CDR3 totals 15 residues. Per germline, CDR1 ENHRY and CDR2 SYGVKD. V was shortened by 8 bases and J by 0 bases, with 14 bases between the two germline ends.

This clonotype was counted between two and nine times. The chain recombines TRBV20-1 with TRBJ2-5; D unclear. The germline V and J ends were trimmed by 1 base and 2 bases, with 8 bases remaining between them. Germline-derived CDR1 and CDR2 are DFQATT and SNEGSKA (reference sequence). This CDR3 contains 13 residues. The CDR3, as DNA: TGCAGTGCTAGAGTCGGATATCAAGAGACCCAGTACTTC. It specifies CSARVGYQETQYF.

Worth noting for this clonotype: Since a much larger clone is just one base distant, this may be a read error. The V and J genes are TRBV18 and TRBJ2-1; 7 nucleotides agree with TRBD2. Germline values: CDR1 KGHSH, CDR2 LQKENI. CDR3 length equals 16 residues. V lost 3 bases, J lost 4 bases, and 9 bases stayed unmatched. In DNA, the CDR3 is TGTGCCAGCTCACCCTGGGAGGGCTCTCCTTACAATGAGCAGTTCTTC. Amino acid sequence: CASSPWEGSPYNEQFF.

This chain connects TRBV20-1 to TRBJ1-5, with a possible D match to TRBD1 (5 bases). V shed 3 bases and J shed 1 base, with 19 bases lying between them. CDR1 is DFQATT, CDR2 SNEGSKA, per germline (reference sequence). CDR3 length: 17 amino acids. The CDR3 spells CSASVGDEILSNQPQHF. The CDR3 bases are TGCAGTGCTAGTGTAGGGGATGAAATTTTGAGCAATCAGCCCCAGCATTTT.

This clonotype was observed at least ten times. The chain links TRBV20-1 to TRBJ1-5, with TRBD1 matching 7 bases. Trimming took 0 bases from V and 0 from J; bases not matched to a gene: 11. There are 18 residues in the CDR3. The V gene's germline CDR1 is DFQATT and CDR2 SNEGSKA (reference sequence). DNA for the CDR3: TGCAGTGCTAGAGATAGGGGGCCCGGGGTTTATAGCAATCAGCCCCAGCATTTT. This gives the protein CSARDRGPGVYSNQPQHF.

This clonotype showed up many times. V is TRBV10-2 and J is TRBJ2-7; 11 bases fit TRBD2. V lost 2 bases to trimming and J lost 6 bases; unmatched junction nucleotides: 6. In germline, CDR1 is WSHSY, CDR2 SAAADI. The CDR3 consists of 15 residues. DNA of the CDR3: TGCGCCAGCAGTGAGACTAGCGGGAGAGCGTCCGAGCAGTACTTC. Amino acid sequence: CASSETSGRASEQYF.

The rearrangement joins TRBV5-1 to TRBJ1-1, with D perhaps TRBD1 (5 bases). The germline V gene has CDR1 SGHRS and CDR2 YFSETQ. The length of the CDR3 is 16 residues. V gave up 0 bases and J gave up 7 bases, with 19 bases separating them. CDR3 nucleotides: TGCGCCAGCAGCTTGGGATATGACAGAGTTTACAATGAAGCTTTCTTT. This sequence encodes CASSLGYDRVYNEAFF.

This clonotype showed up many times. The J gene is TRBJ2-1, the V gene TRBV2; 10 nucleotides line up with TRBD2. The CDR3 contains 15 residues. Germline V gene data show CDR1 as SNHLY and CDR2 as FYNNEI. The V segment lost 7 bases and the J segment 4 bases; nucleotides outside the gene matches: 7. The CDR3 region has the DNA TGTGCCAGCAACACCCTAGCGGGAGCATACAATGAGCAGTTCTTC. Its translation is CASNTLAGAYNEQFF.

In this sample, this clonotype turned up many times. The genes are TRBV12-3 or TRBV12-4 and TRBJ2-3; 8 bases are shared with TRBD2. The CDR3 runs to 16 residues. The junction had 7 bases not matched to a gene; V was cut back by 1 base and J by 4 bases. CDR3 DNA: TGTGCCAGCAGTTTAGTCCCGGGAGGGCCCTCAGATACGCAGTATTTT. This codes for CASSLVPGGPSDTQYF.

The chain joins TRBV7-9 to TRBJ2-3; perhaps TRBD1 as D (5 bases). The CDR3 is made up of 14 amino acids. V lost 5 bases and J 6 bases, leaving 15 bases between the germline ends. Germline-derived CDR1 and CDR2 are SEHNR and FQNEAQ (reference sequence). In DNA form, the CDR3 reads TGTGCCAGCAGCCGGACATCCGAGGCGGATACGCAGTATTTT. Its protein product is CASSRTSEADTQYF.

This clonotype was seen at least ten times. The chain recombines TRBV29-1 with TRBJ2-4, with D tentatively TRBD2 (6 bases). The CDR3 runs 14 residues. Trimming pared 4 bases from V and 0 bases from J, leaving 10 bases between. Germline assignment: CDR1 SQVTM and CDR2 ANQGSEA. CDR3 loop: CSVAGVLAKNIQYF. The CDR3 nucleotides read TGCAGCGTTGCGGGGGTCCTAGCCAAAAACATTCAGTACTTC.

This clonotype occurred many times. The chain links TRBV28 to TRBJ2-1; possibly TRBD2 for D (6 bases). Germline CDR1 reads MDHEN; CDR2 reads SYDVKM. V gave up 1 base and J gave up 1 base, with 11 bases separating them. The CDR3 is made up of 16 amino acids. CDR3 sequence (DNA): TGTGCCAGCAGTTTATCCCCGGGAGCGTCCTACAATGAGCAGTTCTTC. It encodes CASSLSPGASYNEQFF.

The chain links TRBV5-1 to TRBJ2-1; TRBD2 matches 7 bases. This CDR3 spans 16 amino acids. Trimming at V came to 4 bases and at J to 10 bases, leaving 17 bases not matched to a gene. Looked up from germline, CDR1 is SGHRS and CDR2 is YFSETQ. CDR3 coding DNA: TGCGCCAGCAGCCTGGGGGGGTCTCCCCAACCACGCGAGCAGTTCTTC. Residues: CASSLGGSPQPREQFF.

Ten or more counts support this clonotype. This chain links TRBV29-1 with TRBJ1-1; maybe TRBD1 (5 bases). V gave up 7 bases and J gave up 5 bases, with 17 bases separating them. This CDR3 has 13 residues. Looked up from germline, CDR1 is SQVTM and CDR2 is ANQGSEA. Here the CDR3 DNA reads TGCAGCGCCTCCTTTGGGGCAACTACTGAAGCTTTCTTT. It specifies CSASFGATTEAFF.

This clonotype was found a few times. The CDR3 loop is CSAPSASGTDTQYF. The CDR3 coding sequence is TGCAGTGCTCCTTCCGCCAGCGGGACAGATACGCAGTATTTT. The genes are TRBV20-1 and TRBJ2-3; tentatively, D is TRBD2 (6 bases). V gave up 5 bases and J gave up 3 bases, with 15 bases separating them. CDR3 length: 14 amino acids. Per germline, CDR1 DFQATT and CDR2 SNEGSKA (reference sequence).

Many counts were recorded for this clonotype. For the CDR3, the DNA is TGTGCCAGTAGGCCCTCAGGACTAGCAACTAATGAAAAACTGTTTTTT. Amino acids: CASRPSGLATNEKLFF. The chain couples TRBV19 to TRBJ1-4; D not certain. The CDR3 totals 16 residues. Germline loops: CDR1 LNHDA, CDR2 SQIVND (reference sequence). The V end was cut by 6 bases, the J end by 0 bases, with 14 bases between.

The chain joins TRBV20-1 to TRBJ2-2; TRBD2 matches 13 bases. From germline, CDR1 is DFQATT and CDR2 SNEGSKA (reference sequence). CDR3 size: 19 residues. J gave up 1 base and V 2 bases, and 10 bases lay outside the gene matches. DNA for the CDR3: TGCAGTGCTAGACCCGCACCGGGACTAGCGGGACGGAACACCGGGGAGCTGTTTTTT. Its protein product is CSARPAPGLAGRNTGELFF.

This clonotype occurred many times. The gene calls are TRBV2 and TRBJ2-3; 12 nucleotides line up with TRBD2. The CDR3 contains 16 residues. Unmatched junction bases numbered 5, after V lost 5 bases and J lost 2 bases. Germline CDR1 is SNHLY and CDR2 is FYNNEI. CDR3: CASSPRTSGNTDTQYF. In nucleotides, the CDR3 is TGTGCCAGCAGTCCGCGGACTAGCGGGAACACAGATACGCAGTATTTT.